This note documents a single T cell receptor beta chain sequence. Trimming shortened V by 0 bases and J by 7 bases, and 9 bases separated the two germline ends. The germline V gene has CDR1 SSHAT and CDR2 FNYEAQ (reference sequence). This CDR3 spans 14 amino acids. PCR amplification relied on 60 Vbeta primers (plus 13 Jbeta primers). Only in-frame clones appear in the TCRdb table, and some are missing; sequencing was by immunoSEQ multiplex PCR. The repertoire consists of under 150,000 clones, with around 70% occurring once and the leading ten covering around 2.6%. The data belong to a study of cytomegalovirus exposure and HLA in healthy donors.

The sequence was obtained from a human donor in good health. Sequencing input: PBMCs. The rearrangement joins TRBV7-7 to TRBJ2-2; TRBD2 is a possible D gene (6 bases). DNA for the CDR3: TGTGCCAGCAGCTTAGCGCCGGGGGACGGGGAGCTGTTTTTT. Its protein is CASSLAPGDGELFF.